The source of this TCR beta chain is a study of T cell responses to AZD1222 COVID-19 vaccine. This clone was observed a few times. The CDR3 loop spans 16 amino acids. The germline CDR1 and CDR2 sequences are MNHEY and SVGEGT. V lost 2 bases, J lost 6 bases, and 12 bases stayed unmatched. Sequencing used immunoSEQ multiplex PCR; TCRdb keeps in-frame clones, though not all of them. The table lists fewer than 85,000 clones, roughly 84% of them singletons. The receptor's source is an adult who received the AZD1222 COVID-19 vaccine. The rearrangement links TRBV6-2 or TRBV6-3 to TRBJ1-2; 7 nucleotides line up with TRBD1. The specimen was peripheral blood, collected 28 days after the second AZD1222 dose. The CDR3 coding sequence is TGTGCCAGCAGTTACGGGGGACAGCCAAACGGTCATGGCTACACCTTC. Encoded protein: CASSYGGQPNGHGYTF.